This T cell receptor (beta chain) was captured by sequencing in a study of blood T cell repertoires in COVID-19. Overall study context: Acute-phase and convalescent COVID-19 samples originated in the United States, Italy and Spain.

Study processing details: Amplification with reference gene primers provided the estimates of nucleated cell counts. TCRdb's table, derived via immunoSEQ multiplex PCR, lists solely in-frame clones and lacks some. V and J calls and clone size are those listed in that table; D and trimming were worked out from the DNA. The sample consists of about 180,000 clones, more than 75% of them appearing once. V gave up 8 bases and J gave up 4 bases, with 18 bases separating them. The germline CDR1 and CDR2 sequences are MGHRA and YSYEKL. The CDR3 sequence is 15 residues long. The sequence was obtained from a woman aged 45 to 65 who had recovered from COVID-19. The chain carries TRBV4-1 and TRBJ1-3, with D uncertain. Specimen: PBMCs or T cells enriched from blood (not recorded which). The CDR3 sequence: CASCPEGQAGNTIYF. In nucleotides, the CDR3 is TGCGCCAGCTGCCCGGAGGGCCAGGCCGGAAACACCATATATTTT.